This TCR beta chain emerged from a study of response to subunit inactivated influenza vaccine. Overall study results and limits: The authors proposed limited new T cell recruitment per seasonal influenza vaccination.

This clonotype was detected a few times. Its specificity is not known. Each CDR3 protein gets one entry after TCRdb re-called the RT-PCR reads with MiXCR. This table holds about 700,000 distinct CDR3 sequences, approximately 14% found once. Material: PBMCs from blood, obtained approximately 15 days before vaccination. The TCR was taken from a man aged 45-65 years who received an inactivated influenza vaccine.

CDR3 sequence reads: CASSLGASGVYEQYF. The CDR3 bases are TGTGCCAGCAGCTTAGGAGCTAGCGGGGTCTACGAGCAGTACTTC. The V and J genes are TRBV7-9 and TRBJ2-7; 9 bases map to TRBD2. CDR1 and CDR2 from the germline V gene are SEHNR and FQNEAQ (reference sequence). Trimming removed 1 base from V and 3 bases from J; junction bases left unmatched: 4. CDR3 length: 15 residues.